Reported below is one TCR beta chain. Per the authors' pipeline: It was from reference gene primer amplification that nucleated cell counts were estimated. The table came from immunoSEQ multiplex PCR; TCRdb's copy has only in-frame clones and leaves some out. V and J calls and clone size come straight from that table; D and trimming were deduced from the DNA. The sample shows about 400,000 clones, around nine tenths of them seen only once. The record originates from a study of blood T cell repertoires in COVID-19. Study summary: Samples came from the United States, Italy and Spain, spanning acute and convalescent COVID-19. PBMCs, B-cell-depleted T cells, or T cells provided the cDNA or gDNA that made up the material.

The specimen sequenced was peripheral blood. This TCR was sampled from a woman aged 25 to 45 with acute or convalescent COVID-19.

CDR3 region: CASSLTGYSNQPQHF. In nucleotides, the CDR3 is TGTGCCAGCAGCTTGACAGGGTATAGCAATCAGCCCCAGCATTTT. This chain links TRBV5-5 with TRBJ1-5, with D perhaps matching TRBD1 (6 bases). The ends were cut back, 1 base at V and 0 bases at J, with 8 bases in the middle. CDR3 length: 15 amino acids. Per the germline V gene, CDR1 is SGHKS and CDR2 is YYEKEE (reference sequence).